Listed below are T cell receptor beta chains from one sample, sequenced in a study of spatial heterogeneity in lung cancer. TCRdb called the 5' RACE reads again in MiXCR, with one record for every CDR3 protein. The sample gives about 40,000 distinct CDR3 sequences, 4% to 6% of which show up once; about 25% is in the top ten. The source material was PBMCs, sampled at surgery. These receptors were collected from a female donor with early-stage non-small cell lung cancer. The CDR3 runs from the conserved cysteine through the conserved F or W. Each record gives: V gene, D gene, clone size, J gene, CDR3 protein, CDR3 DNA. The D gene is left open where the match is weak. Size tells how often a clone was seen (once, few, many) or the class of an expanded clone, and some rows leave it out.

TRBV5-1,TRBD2,-,TRBJ2-3,CASSQGLAASVDTQYF,TGCGCCAGCAGCCAGGGACTAGCGGCCTCTGTGGATACGCAGTATTTT
TRBV7-7,-,many,TRBJ2-5,CASSLSSATGRSETQYF,TGTGCCAGCAGCTTAAGTTCCGCTACAGGGAGGAGTGAGACCCAGTACTTC
TRBV12-3/TRBV12-4,-,many,TRBJ2-7,CASSLLGGAWQYF,TGTGCCAGCAGTTTACTAGGGGGGGCGTGGCAGTACTTC
TRBV20-1,TRBD1,many,TRBJ2-7,CSARVQGVYEQYF,TGCAGTGCTAGAGTGCAGGGGGTCTACGAGCAGTACTTC
TRBV6-2/TRBV6-3,TRBD1,-,TRBJ1-6,CASRWTGDAHSPLHF,TGTGCCAGCAGATGGACAGGTGACGCCCATTCACCCCTCCACTTT
TRBV20-1,-,few,TRBJ1-2,CSAPQGSYGYTF,TGCAGTGCTCCTCAGGGAAGCTATGGCTACACCTTC
TRBV7-9,-,few,TRBJ2-5,CASSIWTASQETQYF,TGTGCCAGCAGCATTTGGACAGCGTCCCAAGAGACCCAGTACTTC
TRBV12-3/TRBV12-4,TRBD1,many,TRBJ2-7,CASSSGTGRSQYF,TGTGCCAGCAGTTCAGGGACAGGGCGGAGCCAGTACTTC
TRBV11-2,TRBD2,many,TRBJ2-1,CASSARRGGRDEQFF,TGTGCCAGCAGCGCACGGCGGGGGGGCCGGGATGAGCAGTTCTTC
TRBV7-6,TRBD1,many,TRBJ2-7,CASSRLGTGGARQYF,TGTGCCAGCAGCCGACTAGGGACAGGGGGCGCGCGGCAGTACTTC
TRBV15,-,many,TRBJ2-5,CATSGGTGETQYF,TGTGCCACCAGCGGGGGCACCGGGGAGACCCAGTACTTC
TRBV5-6,TRBD1,many,TRBJ2-7,CASSLGTGLTYEQYF,TGTGCCAGCAGCTTGGGGACAGGGTTGACCTACGAGCAGTACTTC
TRBV7-2,-,many,TRBJ2-1,CASSLVSGGNNEQFF,TGTGCCAGCAGCTTAGTATCCGGGGGAAACAATGAGCAGTTCTTC
TRBV5-5,-,many,TRBJ1-4,CASSLVGPEKLFF,TGTGCCAGCAGCTTGGTCGGCCCGGAAAAACTGTTTTTT
TRBV5-6,-,-,TRBJ1-1,CASSLGAGTEAFF,TGTGCCAGCAGCTTGGGAGCAGGCACTGAAGCTTTCTTT
TRBV6-2/TRBV6-3,TRBD2,few,TRBJ2-7,CASSYSRLAGVEQYF,TGTGCCAGCAGTTACTCGAGGCTAGCGGGAGTCGAGCAGTACTTC
TRBV30,-,few,TRBJ1-6,CAWTPFGGSPLHF,TGTGCCTGGACCCCCTTCGGGGGTTCACCCCTCCACTTT
TRBV6-5,-,many,TRBJ1-6,CAAAGTNNSPLHF,TGTGCCGCGGCCGGGACTAATAATTCACCCCTCCACTTT
TRBV7-9,-,-,TRBJ1-1,CASRPDRSEAFF,TGTGCCAGCAGACCCGACAGATCTGAAGCTTTCTTT
TRBV6-6,-,many,TRBJ2-3,CASSYTGPTDTQYF,TGTGCCAGCAGTTACACAGGGCCCACAGATACGCAGTATTTT
TRBV7-6,-,many,TRBJ2-7,CASSFTSVREQYF,TGTGCCAGCAGCTTTACGTCAGTACGGGAGCAGTACTTC
TRBV20-1,TRBD2,many,TRBJ2-3,CSARAGGRTDTQYF,TGCAGTGCTAGGGCGGGGGGGCGGACAGATACGCAGTATTTT
TRBV15,-,-,TRBJ1-4,CATSRPHNSLEKLFF,TGTGCCACCAGCAGACCCCATAACTCCTTGGAAAAACTGTTTTTT
TRBV5-1,TRBD1,few,TRBJ2-7,CASSYGQGTGEQYF,TGCGCCAGCAGTTATGGACAGGGGACTGGCGAGCAGTACTTC
TRBV2,TRBD2,many,TRBJ2-1,CASREVSGGYEQFF,TGTGCCAGCAGGGAGGTTAGCGGGGGATATGAGCAGTTCTTC
TRBV11-1,-,many,TRBJ2-7,CASSLVQNTYEQYF,TGTGCCAGCAGCTTAGTACAGAATACCTACGAGCAGTACTTC
TRBV20-1,-,-,TRBJ1-6,CSGTGPVYNSPLHF,TGCAGTGGGACCGGCCCGGTTTATAATTCACCCCTCCACTTT
TRBV28,-,many,TRBJ1-6,CAWCSYNSPLHF,TGTGCCTGGTGCTCCTATAATTCACCCCTCCACTTT
TRBV25-1,TRBD1,many,TRBJ2-7,CASSEQGARDEQYF,TGTGCCAGCAGCGAACAGGGGGCGCGGGACGAGCAGTACTTC
TRBV18,-,many,TRBJ2-3,CASSPRTGIRDTQYF,TGTGCCAGCTCACCCAGGACGGGGATTCGAGATACGCAGTATTTT
TRBV7-6,-,few,TRBJ1-1,CASSSTDANTEAFF,TGTGCCAGCAGCTCAACGGATGCGAACACTGAAGCTTTCTTT
TRBV6-5,TRBD1,-,TRBJ2-1,CASSPSIQGPKNNEQFF,TGTGCCAGCAGCCCCTCAATACAGGGGCCTAAAAACAATGAGCAGTTCTTC
TRBV12-3/TRBV12-4,-,many,TRBJ1-3,CASSPTGTDSGNTIYF,TGTGCCAGCAGTCCAACAGGGACCGACTCTGGAAACACCATATATTTT
TRBV5-6,-,many,TRBJ1-1,CASSLEYRVQNTEAFF,TGTGCCAGCAGCTTGGAGTACAGGGTGCAGAACACTGAAGCTTTCTTT
TRBV6-2/TRBV6-3,-,-,TRBJ2-1,CASSYHQGLRNEQFF,TGTGCCAGCAGTTACCACCAGGGGCTTAGAAATGAGCAGTTCTTC
TRBV30,-,-,TRBJ1-1,CAWSAGITEAFF,TGTGCCTGGAGCGCCGGAATCACTGAAGCTTTCTTT
TRBV7-2,-,many,TRBJ1-5,CASSLALSGQPQHF,TGTGCCAGCAGCTTAGCCCTCTCTGGTCAGCCCCAGCATTTT
TRBV5-1,TRBD1,few,TRBJ2-7,CASSLGTGGSYEQYF,TGCGCCAGCAGCTTAGGGACAGGTGGCTCCTACGAGCAGTACTTC
TRBV19,-,many,TRBJ2-1,CASSVTGGDYNEQFF,TGTGCCAGTAGTGTTACAGGAGGGGACTACAATGAGCAGTTCTTC
TRBV19,-,-,TRBJ2-5,CASSRGRSETQYF,TGTGCCAGTAGTAGGGGACGGTCCGAGACCCAGTACTTC